The clone carrying this TCR beta chain was recorded many times. What it binds is unknown. This CDR3 has 15 residues. Germline CDR1 SNHLY, CDR2 FYNNEI. The V end was cut by 5 bases, the J end by 1 base, with 13 bases between. This sample was included in a study of blood T cells in healthy people across ages. Next came a second PCR, run for roughly 6 to 11 cycles, which used a sample-barcoded 5' primer along with a J-beta primer mix. TCRdb re-called the 5' RACE reads with MiXCR, one entry per CDR3 protein. In the table there are over 500,000 distinct CDR3 sequences, about 51% of which are singletons. Study-level results: A strong correlation between TCR beta diversity and naive T cell percentage was seen. Getting older went along with TCR beta diversity per million T cells dropping roughly linearly. For the donors, CMV status was unknown and possibly confounded expanded clonotype changes. The lack of PBMC sorting stopped any conclusive naive versus antigen-experienced comparison.

This sequence originates from a woman of 80 years or more in good health. The J gene is TRBJ2-3, the V gene TRBV2; D is possibly TRBD2 (6 bases). Sequencing was performed on blood. In DNA form, the CDR3 reads TGTGCCAGCAGTTATCGGGAGTGGGGCACAGATACGCAGTATTTT. Its protein is CASSYREWGTDTQYF. Combining the CDR3 with reference TRBV2 and TRBJ2-3 gives the whole variable domain EPEVTQTPSHQVTQMGQEVILRCVPISNHLYFYWYRQILGQKVEFLVSFYNNEISEKSEIFDDQFSVERPDGSNFTLKIRSTKLEDSAMYFCASSYREWGTDTQYFGPGTRLTVL.